The following is a TCR beta chain sequence with its context. Per the original data handling: After removing out-of-frame reads, around 2 million distinct TCRbeta sequences remained. Method: immunoSEQ multiplex PCR; TCRdb's copy keeps in-frame clones and lacks some. Clone size and the V and J calls come from that table; the DNA yielded D and trimming. Of some 52,000 clones in the sample, around 80% were seen once. The sort gate was single viable CD3+CD4+CD8-CD45RO+ cells for memory CD4+ T cells. Deletions cut 4 bases from V and 1 base from J, with 11 bases between. Germline V lookup: CDR1 SGHKS, CDR2 YYEKEE (reference sequence). This CDR3 is built from 14 residues. This sample is part of a study of memory CD4+ T cells and cytomegalovirus serostatus.

This chain connects TRBV5-5 to TRBJ2-5; D remains unclear. What was sequenced was memory CD4+ T cells from blood. The source of this sequence is an adult in good health and CMV-seropositive. DNA for the CDR3: TGTGCCAGCAGCCAGACGAACACCCAAGAGACCCAGTACTTC. Translated, it gives CASSQTNTQETQYF.